A single sample gave rise to the 30 T cell receptor beta chains below, sequenced in a study of cytotoxic CD8 clonotypes in ibrutinib-treated CLL. This table comes from immunoSEQ multiplex PCR, and its TCRdb copy is limited to in-frame clones, with some not included. The sample yields about 130,000 clones, over 60% seen once. Sequenced here: PBMCs, sampled after 12 months of ibrutinib treatment. These receptors were collected from a human donor with chronic lymphocytic leukemia.

The chain has TRBV2 and TRBJ2-1; D tentatively fits TRBD1 or TRBD2 (6 bases each). Germline V gene sequence: CDR1 SNHLY, CDR2 FYNNEI. There are 13 residues in the CDR3. V shed 7 bases and J shed 10 bases, with 17 bases lying between them. CDR3 residues: CASTSLGGLEQFF. CDR3 nucleotide sequence: TGTGCCAGCACCTCCTTGGGGGGCCTAGAGCAGTTCTTC.

The rearrangement links TRBV20-1 to TRBJ2-1, with D unclear. V lost 6 bases to trimming and J lost 16 bases, with 19 bases between them. The CDR3 has 11 amino acids. Germline CDR1 and CDR2: DFQATT and SNEGSKA (reference sequence). The CDR3 spells CSAEPSPAAFF. Here the CDR3 DNA reads TGCAGTGCCGAGCCGTCACCCGCCGCTTTCTTC.

This clone came up once. The V gene is TRBV4-1, the J gene TRBJ2-7; 7 nucleotides align to TRBD1. V was pared by 2 bases and J by 2 bases, with 21 bases of the junction left unmatched. The CDR3 loop spans 20 amino acids. The germline V gene encodes CDR1 MGHRA and CDR2 YSYEKL. CDR3 DNA sequence: TGCGCCAGCAGCCAAACACCCGAACAGGGGCCGTCACCCAACCCCTACGAGCAGTACTTC. Its protein is CASSQTPEQGPSPNPYEQYF.

The sample holds a few counts of this clone. This chain links TRBV5-4 with TRBJ1-1; 7 bases map to TRBD1. The germline CDR1 and CDR2 sequences are SGHNT and YYREEE (reference sequence). The length of the CDR3 is 12 residues. Trimming cost V 3 bases and J 4 bases; bases outside gene matches: 0. The CDR3 sequence is CASSSGGTEAFF. In DNA, the CDR3 is TGTGCCAGCAGCTCAGGGGGCACTGAAGCTTTCTTT.

This chain joins TRBV5-1 and TRBJ2-1, with 11 nucleotides matching TRBD2. CDR1 and CDR2 (germline): SGHRS, YFSETQ. V lost 4 bases to trimming and J lost 6 bases; unmatched junction nucleotides: 6. The length of the CDR3 is 15 residues. The CDR3 DNA reads as TGCGCCAGCAGCCCCACTAGCGGGGGTCTCAATGAGCAGTTCTTC. Encoded protein: CASSPTSGGLNEQFF.

CDR3 residues: CAWSVLGQPQHF. In DNA form, the CDR3 reads TGTGCCTGGAGTGTACTTGGTCAGCCCCAGCATTTT. This rearrangement joins TRBV30 to TRBJ1-5; D is uncertain. V was trimmed by 0 bases and J by 6 bases, leaving 6 bases between them. This CDR3 is built from 12 residues. Germline CDR1 is GTSNPN and CDR2 is SVGIG (reference sequence).

The rearrangement links TRBV2 to TRBJ1-2; tentative D call: TRBD1 (6 bases). Germline assignment: CDR1 SNHLY and CDR2 FYNNEI. Trimming pared 2 bases from V and 1 base from J, leaving 14 bases between. This CDR3 contains 16 residues. The CDR3 DNA reads TGTGCCAGCAGTGAAAAGGGCAGGGGCATTAACTATGGCTACACCTTC. This codes for CASSEKGRGINYGYTF.

In its sample, this clone was seen a few times. The chain has TRBV5-8 and TRBJ2-7; 14 nucleotides line up with TRBD2. The CDR3 is 16 amino acids. The germline V gene has CDR1 SGHTS and CDR2 YDEGEE. V lost 4 bases to trimming and J lost 5 bases; unmatched junction nucleotides: 8. Here the CDR3 reads CASSRGLAGGSDEQYF. DNA of the CDR3: TGTGCCAGCAGCCGAGGACTAGCGGGAGGATCCGACGAGCAGTACTTC.

The chain links TRBV11-1 to TRBJ2-5; 7 bases match TRBD2. Germline-derived CDR1 and CDR2 are SGHAT and FQDESV (reference sequence). Trimming at V came to 5 bases and at J to 4 bases, leaving 4 bases not matched to a gene. The CDR3 loop spans 13 amino acids. Here the CDR3 reads CASSGTIGETQYF. The DNA of the CDR3 is TGTGCCAGCAGCGGGACTATAGGAGAGACCCAGTACTTC.

The chain is built from TRBV21-1 and TRBJ2-3; TRBD2 is taken as the D call from the table, unchecked against the DNA. TRBV21-1 is deemed a pseudogene. The CDR3 sequence is 17 residues long. CDR3 sequence: CASSILAGGGDTDTQYF. The CDR3 bases are TGTGCCAGCAGCATACTAGCGGGAGGGGGGGACACAGATACGCAGTATTTT.

V and J are TRBV18 and TRBJ2-1; 12 positions agree with TRBD2. The CDR3 covers 16 residues. Germline CDR1 KGHSH, CDR2 LQKENI. The junction had 2 bases not matched to a gene; V was cut back by 5 bases and J by 0 bases. CDR3 region: CASSMGLAGSYNEQFF. The CDR3 DNA is TGTGCCAGCTCAATGGGACTAGCGGGCTCCTACAATGAGCAGTTCTTC.

V is TRBV7-9 and J is TRBJ1-4; 12 nucleotides align to TRBD1. The germline V gene has CDR1 SEHNR and CDR2 FQNEAQ (reference sequence). V trimming: 1 base; J trimming: 7 bases; junction bases outside the gene matches: 4. This CDR3 contains 16 residues. CDR3 in amino acids: CASSLVGQGAGEKLFF. In DNA, the CDR3 is TGTGCCAGCAGCTTAGTGGGACAGGGGGCAGGTGAAAAACTGTTTTTT.

V gene TRBV29-1 combines with J gene TRBJ2-1; no clear D gene. There are 14 residues in the CDR3. Germline V CDR1 and CDR2: SQVTM, ANQGSEA. V was shortened by 5 bases and J by 10 bases, with 21 bases between the two germline ends. CDR3 nucleotides: TGCAGCGTTCCAAGTGATGTTGCGACAACGGAGCAGTTCTTC. Its translation: CSVPSDVATTEQFF.

The J gene is TRBJ2-1, the V gene TRBV9; unclear D gene. The CDR3 extends over 13 amino acids. V gave up 0 bases and J gave up 3 bases, with 4 bases separating them. Germline CDR1 SGDLS, CDR2 YYNGEE. CDR3 protein: CASSVAGYNEQFF. The CDR3 coding sequence is TGTGCCAGCAGCGTAGCGGGCTACAATGAGCAGTTCTTC.

The CDR3 sequence is CASSPIPETQYF. In nucleotides, the CDR3 is TGTGCCAGCAGCCCGATCCCAGAGACCCAGTACTTC. The J gene is TRBJ2-5, the V gene TRBV11-2; the D is unclear. The V gene lost 5 bases and the J gene lost 4 bases, with 8 bases spanning the gap. Germline V gene lookup returns CDR1 SGHAT and CDR2 FQNNGV. This CDR3 is 12 amino acids long.

The chain combines TRBV5-1 with TRBJ2-2; no firm D call. Germline V gene lookup returns CDR1 SGHRS and CDR2 YFSETQ. V gave up 0 bases and J gave up 0 bases, with 6 bases separating them. The CDR3 runs 15 residues. CDR3 in DNA: TGCGCCAGCAGCTTGGATCTAGCGAACACCGGGGAGCTGTTTTTT. Translation: CASSLDLANTGELFF.

The genes are TRBV4-1 and TRBJ1-1; 9 bases agree with TRBD1. The trim removed 4 bases at V and 1 base at J, leaving 1 base unmatched. The CDR3 spans 14 residues. Germline CDR1 reads MGHRA; CDR2 reads YSYEKL. This CDR3 reads CASSLGQGNTEAFF. In DNA form, the CDR3 reads TGCGCCAGCAGCCTGGGACAGGGGAACACTGAAGCTTTCTTT.

The rearrangement uses TRBV7-1 and TRBJ1-2; 9 positions agree with TRBD1. TRBV7-1 is placed among ORFs of uncertain function. Losses at the gene ends were 4 bases for V and 3 bases for J; bases not matched to a gene: 3. The CDR3 loop spans 14 amino acids. CDR3 protein: CASSFDRGDYGYTF. In DNA form, the CDR3 reads TGTGCCAGCAGCTTTGACAGGGGGGACTATGGCTACACCTTC.

This sequence joins TRBV11-2 and TRBJ2-1; TRBD1 matches 7 bases. V trimming: 2 bases; J trimming: 1 base; junction bases outside the gene matches: 2. Germline V gives CDR1 SGHAT, CDR2 FQNNGV. The CDR3 totals 15 residues. The CDR3 nucleotides read TGTGCCAGCAGCTTACAGGGGGTTTCCTACAATGAGCAGTTCTTC. Amino acids: CASSLQGVSYNEQFF. The whole variable domain, filled in from reference TRBV11-2 and TRBJ2-1, reads EAGVAQSPRYKIIEKRQSVAFWCNPISGHATLYWYQQILGQGPKLLIQFQNNGVVDDSQLPKDRFSAERLKGVDSTLKIQPAKLEDSAVYLCASSLQGVSYNEQFFGPGTRLTVL.

CDR3 sequence reads: CASSAGALRANEQFF. The CDR3 DNA follows: TGTGCCAGCAGCGCCGGGGCTCTCAGGGCTAATGAGCAGTTCTTC. V gene TRBV5-4 combines with J gene TRBJ2-1; TRBD1 or TRBD2 may be the D gene (5 bases each). Trimming pared 4 bases from V and 7 bases from J, leaving 18 bases between. The CDR3 runs to 15 residues. CDR1 is SGHNT and CDR2 is YYREEE in the germline V gene (reference sequence).

The chain uses TRBV7-2 and TRBJ2-3, with 7 nucleotides matching TRBD2. Germline V lookup: CDR1 SGHTA, CDR2 FQGNSA. V shed 2 bases and J 2 bases; nucleotides not matched to a gene: 4. The CDR3 is 15 amino acids. The CDR3 spells CASSLPSGSTDTQYF. The CDR3 DNA sequence: TGTGCCAGCAGCTTACCTAGCGGATCCACAGATACGCAGTATTTT.

The chain recombines TRBV10-3 with TRBJ2-3; no clear D gene. Trimming stripped 1 base from V and 6 bases from J, with 14 bases between. The CDR3 covers 15 residues. Per the germline V gene, CDR1 is ENHRY and CDR2 is SYGVKD. This CDR3 is CAISEFMAGLDTQYF. In DNA, the CDR3 is TGTGCCATCAGTGAGTTCATGGCCGGCCTCGATACGCAGTATTTT.

The CDR3, as DNA: TGCGCCAGCAGCCAAGATTCGGGGGGTTACTATGGCTACACCTTC. This codes for CASSQDSGGYYGYTF. This sequence joins TRBV4-1 and TRBJ1-2; D possibly corresponds to TRBD1 (5 bases). The CDR3 has 15 residues. Trimming removed 0 bases at V and 3 bases at J, with 11 bases between. Germline values: CDR1 MGHRA, CDR2 YSYEKL.

V usage is TRBV11-2 and J usage is TRBJ2-7; 11 nucleotides align to TRBD2. The CDR3 covers 18 residues. The ends lost 3 bases at V and 2 bases at J; junction bases unmatched: 12. CDR1 is SGHAT, CDR2 FQNNGV, per germline. The CDR3 protein is CASSFSGSGRASTYEQYF. CDR3 sequence (DNA): TGTGCCAGCAGCTTTAGCGGTAGCGGGAGGGCCTCAACCTACGAGCAGTACTTC.

The rearrangement links TRBV19 to TRBJ2-5, with D uncertain. Germline V lookup: CDR1 LNHDA, CDR2 SQIVND (reference sequence). Trimming shortened V by 3 bases and J by 1 base, and 12 bases separated the two germline ends. The CDR3 runs to 15 residues. CDR3 loop: CASSMRSGPQETQYF. CDR3 nucleotide sequence: TGTGCCAGTAGTATGCGGTCAGGACCCCAAGAGACCCAGTACTTC.

V and J are TRBV19 and TRBJ2-5, with TRBD1 identical over 9 bases. The J segment lost 6 bases and the V segment lost 9 bases, leaving 11 bases of the junction unmatched. The CDR3 runs 14 residues. Germline assignment: CDR1 LNHDA and CDR2 SQIVND (reference sequence). The CDR3 nucleotides are TGTGCCAGCGGGCGGGACAGGGATCTGAAGACCCAGTACTTC. Protein: CASGRDRDLKTQYF.

V and J are TRBV9 and TRBJ2-1, with D possibly being TRBD1 (6 bases). Between the trimmed V and J ends, which lost 0 bases and 0 bases, there was a span of 16 bases. The CDR3 has 18 residues. Germline V CDR1 and CDR2: SGDLS, YYNGEE. CDR3 loop: CASSVAIGDISSYNEQFF. The CDR3 bases are TGTGCCAGCAGCGTAGCTATTGGGGACATAAGCTCCTACAATGAGCAGTTCTTC.

This chain connects TRBV20-1 to TRBJ2-7, with no clear D. Trimming stripped 3 bases from V and 6 bases from J, with 9 bases between. CDR1 is DFQATT and CDR2 is SNEGSKA in the germline V gene (reference sequence). This CDR3 comprises 11 residues. The CDR3 reads CSASYVAEQYF. The CDR3 DNA sequence: TGCAGTGCTAGTTACGTGGCCGAGCAGTACTTC.

This chain joins TRBV9 and TRBJ2-7; 9 nucleotides agree with TRBD2. The germline CDR1 and CDR2 sequences are SGDLS and YYNGEE. The V and J ends lost 4 bases and 2 bases, in that order; junction bases with no gene match: 4. CDR3 length: 14 amino acids. The DNA of the CDR3 is TGTGCCAGCAGCTCCCTAGCGGGACCCTACGAGCAGTACTTC. Its translation: CASSSLAGPYEQYF.

The chain carries TRBV7-2 and TRBJ2-7, with 9 bases matching TRBD2. The CDR3 consists of 15 residues. CDR1 SGHTA and CDR2 FQGNSA come from the germline V gene. Trimming removed 4 bases from V and 8 bases from J; junction bases left unmatched: 12. The CDR3 is CASSYYSREGGQQYF. CDR3 bases: TGTGCCAGCAGCTATTATTCGCGGGAGGGCGGGCAGCAGTACTTC.